The TCR beta chain under discussion was sequenced for a study of T cell responses to AZD1222 COVID-19 vaccine. Overall study findings and caveats: Two AZD1222 doses significantly raised spike-specific TCR breadth and depth over controls.

Measured with immunoSEQ multiplex PCR; TCRdb has only the in-frame clones, and not every one. Of 100,000 to 110,000 clones listed, around nine tenths are singletons. CDR1 and CDR2 (germline): SGHNT, YYREEE (reference sequence). Trimming shortened V by 3 bases and J by 4 bases, and 16 bases separated the two germline ends. The CDR3 contains 15 residues. Turning to this clone: No antigen is known for it.

The rearrangement joins TRBV5-4 to TRBJ1-2; D gene unclear. This receptor was taken from an adult in good health. The source material was peripheral blood, sampled on day 0 of AZD1222 vaccination. This chain's CDR3 is CASSSGAGQIYGYTF. CDR3 nucleotides: TGTGCCAGCAGCTCAGGTGCAGGCCAGATCTATGGCTACACCTTC.